This TCR beta chain was profiled in a study of beta chain features in type 1 diabetes. This clone was picked up many times. Investigators reverse transcribed all isolated RNA, so they sequenced expressed TCRB transcripts. This table comes from immunoSEQ multiplex PCR, and its TCRdb copy is limited to in-frame clones, with some not included. The table has fewer than 350,000 clones, 8% seen once. This CDR3 is 14 amino acids long. The germline V gene encodes CDR1 MDHEN and CDR2 SYDVKM. V shed 5 bases, J shed 9 bases, and the junction held 9 bases outside the gene matches. This receptor was identified in a woman aged 18-30 years in good health. This rearrangement joins TRBV28 to TRBJ2-1; TRBD1 matches at 8 bases. The sample consisted of central memory CD4+ T cells from blood. The CDR3 nucleotides are TGTGCCAGCAGTACCAGGACAGGGAGAGGTGAGCAGTTCTTC. This gives the protein CASSTRTGRGEQFF.